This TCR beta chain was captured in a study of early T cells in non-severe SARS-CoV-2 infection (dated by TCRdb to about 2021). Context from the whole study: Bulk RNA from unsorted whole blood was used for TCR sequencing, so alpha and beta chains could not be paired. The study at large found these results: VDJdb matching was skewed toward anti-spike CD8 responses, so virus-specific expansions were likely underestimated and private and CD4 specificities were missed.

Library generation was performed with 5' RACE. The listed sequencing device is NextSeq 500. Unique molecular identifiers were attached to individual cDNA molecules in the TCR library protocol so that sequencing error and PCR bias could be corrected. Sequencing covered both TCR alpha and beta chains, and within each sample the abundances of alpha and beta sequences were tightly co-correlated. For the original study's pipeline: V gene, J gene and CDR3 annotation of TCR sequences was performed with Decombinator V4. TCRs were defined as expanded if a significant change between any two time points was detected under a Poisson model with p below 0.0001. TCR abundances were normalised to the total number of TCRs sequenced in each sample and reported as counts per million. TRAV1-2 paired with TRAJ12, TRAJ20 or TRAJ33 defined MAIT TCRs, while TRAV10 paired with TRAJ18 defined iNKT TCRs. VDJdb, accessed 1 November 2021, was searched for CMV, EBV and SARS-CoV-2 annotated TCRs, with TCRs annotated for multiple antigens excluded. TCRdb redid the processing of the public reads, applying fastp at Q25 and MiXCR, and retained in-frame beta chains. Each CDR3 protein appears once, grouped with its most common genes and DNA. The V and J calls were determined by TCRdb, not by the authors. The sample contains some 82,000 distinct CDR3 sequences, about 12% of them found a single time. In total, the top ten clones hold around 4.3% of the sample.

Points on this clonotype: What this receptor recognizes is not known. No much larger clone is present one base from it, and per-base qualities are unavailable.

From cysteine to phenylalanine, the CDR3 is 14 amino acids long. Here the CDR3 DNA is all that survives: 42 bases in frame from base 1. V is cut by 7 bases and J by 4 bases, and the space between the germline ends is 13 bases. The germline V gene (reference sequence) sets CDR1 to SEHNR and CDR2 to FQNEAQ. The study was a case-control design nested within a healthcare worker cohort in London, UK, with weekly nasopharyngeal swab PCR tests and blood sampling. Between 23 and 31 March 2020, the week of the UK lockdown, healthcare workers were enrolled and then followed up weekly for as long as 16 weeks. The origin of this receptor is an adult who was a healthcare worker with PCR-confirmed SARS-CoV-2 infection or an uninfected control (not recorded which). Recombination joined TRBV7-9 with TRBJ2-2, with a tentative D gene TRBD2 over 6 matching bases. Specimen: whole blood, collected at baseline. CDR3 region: CASIMGEVTGELFF. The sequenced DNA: TGTGCCAGCATCATGGGGGAGGTCACCGGGGAGCTGTTTTTT.